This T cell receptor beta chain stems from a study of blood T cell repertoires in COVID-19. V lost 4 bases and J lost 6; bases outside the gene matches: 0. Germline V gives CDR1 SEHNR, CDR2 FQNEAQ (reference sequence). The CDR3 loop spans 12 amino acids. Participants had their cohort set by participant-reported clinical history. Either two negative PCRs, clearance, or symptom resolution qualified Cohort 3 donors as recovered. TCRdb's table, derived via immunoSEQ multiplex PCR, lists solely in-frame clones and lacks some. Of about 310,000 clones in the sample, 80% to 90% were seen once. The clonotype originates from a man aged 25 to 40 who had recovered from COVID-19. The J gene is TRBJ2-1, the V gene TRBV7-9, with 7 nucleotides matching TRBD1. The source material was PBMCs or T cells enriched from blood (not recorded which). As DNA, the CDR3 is TGTGCCAGCAGCTGGGACAGCAATGAGCAGTTCTTC. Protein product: CASSWDSNEQFF.